The 19 T cell receptor beta chains below were found in one sample sequenced in a study of cytomegalovirus exposure and HLA in healthy donors. PCR primers comprised 60 Vbeta and 13 Jbeta primers. The assay was immunoSEQ multiplex PCR, and TCRdb's table has in-frame clones only and misses some. The sample yields about 200,000 clones, roughly 73% seen once. Material for sequencing was PBMCs. The receptors derive from a woman aged 30 to 39 in good health and CMV-seronegative.

V usage is TRBV19 and J usage is TRBJ2-5; 11 bases fit TRBD2. From germline, CDR1 is LNHDA and CDR2 SQIVND (reference sequence). The CDR3 runs 15 residues. The V and J ends lost 7 bases and 5 bases, in that order; junction bases with no gene match: 9. This CDR3 is CASNDLAGGPETQYF. The DNA of the CDR3 is TGTGCCAGTAACGACCTAGCGGGGGGCCCGGAGACCCAGTACTTC.

The V gene is TRBV7-2, the J gene TRBJ2-2; D is uncertain. CDR1 is SGHTA and CDR2 is FQGNSA in the germline V gene. The length of the CDR3 is 17 residues. Trimming removed 5 bases from V and 6 bases from J, with 22 bases in between. The CDR3, as DNA: TGTGCCAGCAGCCCCCATCCCCGATCCCACTCCGCCGGGGAGCTGTTTTTT. As protein: CASSPHPRSHSAGELFF.

The rearrangement links TRBV11-2 to TRBJ2-7, with a possible D match to TRBD1 (6 bases). The CDR3 length is 16 residues. Deletions cut 5 bases from V and 6 bases from J, with 23 bases between. Germline lookup yields CDR1 SGHAT and CDR2 FQNNGV. CDR3 bases: TGTGCCAGCAGCCCTTTGCAGGGGCAATACCGGGTCGAGCAGTACTTC. It yields the protein CASSPLQGQYRVEQYF.

The rearrangement joins TRBV9 to TRBJ1-5, with D perhaps TRBD1 (5 bases). The CDR3 is 14 residues long. CDR1 is SGDLS, CDR2 YYNGEE, per germline. V was clipped by 5 bases and J by 0 bases, with 9 bases between them. CDR3 residues: CASSTQDSNQPQHF. In DNA form, the CDR3 reads TGTGCCAGCAGTACACAGGATAGCAATCAGCCCCAGCATTTT. The full variable domain, completed using reference TRBV9 and TRBJ1-5, is DSGVTQTPKHLITATGQRVTLRCSPRSGDLSVYWYQQSLDQGLQFLIQYYNGEERAKGNILERFSAQQFPDLHSELNLSSLELGDSALYFCASSTQDSNQPQHFGDGTRLSIL.

This chain uses TRBV19 with TRBJ2-7, with TRBD1 matching 11 bases. The V segment lost 10 bases and the J segment 0 bases; nucleotides outside the gene matches: 14. Germline V gene sequence: CDR1 LNHDA, CDR2 SQIVND (reference sequence). The CDR3 is 17 amino acids. CDR3: CAITWTGGIRSSYEQYF. In nucleotides, the CDR3 is TGTGCCATAACCTGGACAGGGGGCATTCGGAGCTCCTACGAGCAGTACTTC.

The chain couples TRBV4-1 to TRBJ2-2; tentatively, D is TRBD2 (5 bases). Trimming removed 0 bases from V and 5 bases from J, with 10 bases in between. CDR3 length: 15 residues. In germline, CDR1 is MGHRA, CDR2 YSYEKL. The CDR3 coding sequence is TGCGCCAGCAGCCAAGAACCCGGGGTTACCGGGGAGCTGTTTTTT. Its translation: CASSQEPGVTGELFF.

The sample holds a few counts of this clone. The gene calls are TRBV4-1 and TRBJ2-3; 10 bases map to TRBD2. J was trimmed by 2 bases and V by 4 bases; bases with no gene match: 6. CDR1 is MGHRA, CDR2 YSYEKL, per germline. The CDR3 has 16 residues. CDR3 nucleotides: TGCGCCAGCAGCCTTCGACTAGCGGGCACCACAGATACGCAGTATTTT. Its protein product is CASSLRLAGTTDTQYF.

V is TRBV9 and J is TRBJ2-3; 16 bases agree with TRBD2. J was trimmed by 2 bases and V by 4 bases; bases with no gene match: 10. The CDR3 runs to 19 residues. Germline V gene sequence: CDR1 SGDLS, CDR2 YYNGEE. This CDR3 reads CASSITGLAGGVDTDTQYF. For the CDR3, the DNA is TGTGCCAGCAGCATCACGGGACTAGCGGGAGGGGTTGACACAGATACGCAGTATTTT.

Written as DNA, the CDR3 is TGTGCCAGCAGCGTAACAGACAACCCCCTCAACTATGGCTACACCTTC. This sequence encodes CASSVTDNPLNYGYTF. V usage is TRBV9 and J usage is TRBJ1-2; the D is unclear. The CDR3 loop spans 16 amino acids. Germline V lookup: CDR1 SGDLS, CDR2 YYNGEE. Trimming stripped 1 base from V and 2 bases from J, with 15 bases between.

The table lists this clone with a count of one. Mismatch with germline at one junction end may stem from a read error. The chain carries TRBV30 and TRBJ2-1; 7 nucleotides align to TRBD2. Germline CDR1 and CDR2: GTSNPN and SVGIG (reference sequence). CDR3 length equals 14 residues. CDR3 nucleotide sequence: TGTGCATGGACGGCGGGAGTGGCGTACAATGAGCAGTTCTTC. This encodes CAWTAGVAYNEQFF.

The rearrangement links TRBV6-5 to TRBJ2-3; D is perhaps TRBD1 (5 bases). The CDR3 consists of 14 residues. The ends were cut back, 7 bases at V and 2 bases at J, with 13 bases in the middle. CDR1 and CDR2 from the germline V gene are MNHEY and SVGAGI. The CDR3 loop is CASNPRQNTDTQYF. In nucleotides, the CDR3 is TGTGCCAGCAATCCCCGACAGAACACAGATACGCAGTATTTT.

This rearrangement joins TRBV6-5 to TRBJ1-5, with 7 bases matching TRBD1. CDR1 and CDR2 from the germline V gene are MNHEY and SVGAGI. This CDR3 is built from 16 residues. With V trimmed by 2 bases and J by 1 base, 5 bases remained unmatched. This CDR3 is CASSYEGAWSNQPQHF. The CDR3 DNA reads TGTGCCAGCAGTTACGAGGGGGCATGGAGCAATCAGCCCCAGCATTTT.

The genes are TRBV4-1 and TRBJ1-2; D gene ambiguous. Trimming took 2 bases from V and 0 from J, leaving 10 bases between them. The CDR3 covers 15 residues. Per germline, CDR1 MGHRA and CDR2 YSYEKL. The CDR3 sequence is CASSQRPLANYGYTF. As DNA, the CDR3 is TGCGCCAGCAGCCAACGCCCCTTAGCTAACTATGGCTACACCTTC.

This chain joins TRBV5-4 and TRBJ2-3, with TRBD2 as a possible D gene (6 bases). The CDR3 is 17 amino acids. Germline lookup yields CDR1 SGHNT and CDR2 YYREEE (reference sequence). Trimming removed 2 bases from V and 10 bases from J, with 26 bases in between. CDR3 coding DNA: TGTGCCAGCAGCTTAACAAAACTAGCCCATCAGCTCCCTCCGCAGTATTTT. It is translated as CASSLTKLAHQLPPQYF. Together with reference TRBV5-4 and TRBJ2-3, the CDR3 gives the full variable domain: ETGVTQSPTHLIKTRGQQVTLRCSSQSGHNTVSWYQQALGQGPQFIFQYYREEENGRGNFPPRFSGLQFPNYSSELNVNALELDDSALYLCASSLTKLAHQLPPQYFGPGTRLTVL.

The chain couples TRBV6-5 to TRBJ1-5, with D unresolved. There are 13 residues in the CDR3. Between the trimmed V and J ends, which lost 4 bases and 4 bases, there was a span of 8 bases. Looked up from germline, CDR1 is MNHEY and CDR2 is SVGAGI. The CDR3: CASSSRWNQPQHF. The CDR3 nucleotides are TGTGCCAGCAGTTCTAGGTGGAATCAGCCCCAGCATTTT.

The chain carries TRBV30 and TRBJ1-6; maybe TRBD1 (5 bases). The V gene lost 2 bases and the J gene lost 3 bases, with 20 bases spanning the gap. The length of the CDR3 is 18 residues. Per the germline V gene, CDR1 is GTSNPN and CDR2 is SVGIG (reference sequence). The CDR3 protein is CAWSRQGGIPIYNSPLHF. The DNA for the CDR3 is TGTGCCTGGAGTCGCCAGGGCGGAATTCCTATCTATAATTCACCCCTCCACTTT.

This sequence joins TRBV13 and TRBJ2-7; D may be TRBD2 (6 bases). Germline lookup yields CDR1 PRHDT and CDR2 FYEKMQ (reference sequence). The CDR3 loop spans 12 amino acids. With 5 bases removed from V and 7 bases from J, the gap between germline ends came to 12 bases. CDR3 residues: CASSPSRGEQYF. The CDR3 nucleotides read TGTGCCAGCAGCCCCAGCCGGGGGGAGCAGTACTTC.

This clone was picked up one time. The rearrangement joins TRBV30 to TRBJ2-1, with 7 bases lining up with TRBD2. The CDR3 runs to 17 residues. After removal of 0 bases from V and 1 base from J, the junction contained 9 bases not matched to a gene. Germline CDR1 reads GTSNPN; CDR2 reads SVGIG (reference sequence). CDR3 nucleotides: TGTGCCTGGAGTGTACGGGGGGTCTTGCGGTCCTACAATGAGCAGTTCTTC. Its translation is CAWSVRGVLRSYNEQFF.

This chain connects TRBV11-2 to TRBJ2-3; no definite D call. CDR1 SGHAT and CDR2 FQNNGV come from the germline V gene. Trimming stripped 2 bases from V and 5 bases from J, with 8 bases between. The CDR3 contains 13 residues. The CDR3 nucleotides read TGTGCCAGCAGCTTATACCAGCGAGATACGCAGTATTTT. Residues: CASSLYQRDTQYF.